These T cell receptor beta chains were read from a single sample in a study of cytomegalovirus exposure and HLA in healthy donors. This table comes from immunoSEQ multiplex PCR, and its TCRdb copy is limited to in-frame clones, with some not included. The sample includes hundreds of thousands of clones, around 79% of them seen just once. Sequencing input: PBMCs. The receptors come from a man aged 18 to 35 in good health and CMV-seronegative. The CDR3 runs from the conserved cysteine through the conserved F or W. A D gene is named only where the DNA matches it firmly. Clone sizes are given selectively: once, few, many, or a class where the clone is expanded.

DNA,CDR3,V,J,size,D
TGCGCCAGCAGCCAAGAGGTAGCGGGATACTACGAGCAGTACTTC,CASSQEVAGYYEQYF,TRBV4-1,TRBJ2-7,-,TRBD2
TGTGCCAGCAGCTTTGCCACAGGGCCGGGGAGTGAAGCTTTCTTT,CASSFATGPGSEAFF,TRBV7-9,TRBJ1-1,few,-
TGTGCCTGGAGTGTGACTGGCCGCCAAGAGACCCAGTACTTC,CAWSVTGRQETQYF,TRBV30,TRBJ2-5,-,-
TGTGCCAGCTCACCACACGCAACACCGGGAAACACCATATATTTT,CASSPHATPGNTIYF,TRBV18,TRBJ1-3,-,-
TGCGCCAGCAGCTTGGACAGGGGGACCAGAGTTCGGACTAATGAAAAACTGTTTTTT,CASSLDRGTRVRTNEKLFF,TRBV5-1,TRBJ1-4,-,TRBD1
TGTGCCAGCAGCGTAGAGGGGGGACTGGCGGGGGAGACCTACGAGCAGTACTTC,CASSVEGGLAGETYEQYF,TRBV9,TRBJ2-7,-,-
TGTGCCAGCAGCCTAAGGACAGGGATGTCCACTGAAGCTTTCTTT,CASSLRTGMSTEAFF,TRBV28,TRBJ1-1,-,TRBD1
TGCGCCAGCAGCCAAGATGCTAGCGATATGACAGATACGCAGTATTTT,CASSQDASDMTDTQYF,TRBV4-3,TRBJ2-3,-,-
TGTGCCAGCAGCCGAGACAGGGGGAACACTGAAGCTTTCTTT,CASSRDRGNTEAFF,TRBV7-2,TRBJ1-1,-,TRBD1
TGTGCCAGCAGCTTGAAGGGAGCATCACCCCTCCACTTT,CASSLKGASPLHF,TRBV7-9,TRBJ1-6,few,-
TGTGCCAGCAGCGAGGGGGGGGCAGAAACCTACGAGCAGTACTTC,CASSEGGAETYEQYF,TRBV9,TRBJ2-7,-,-
TGTGCCAGCAGTGACTTTCAGCGTGACAGGGCAATTGGCAATCAGCCCCAGCATTTT,CASSDFQRDRAIGNQPQHF,TRBV6-4,TRBJ1-5,few,TRBD1
TGTGCCAGCAGTTACCGGGGCGGGGAGCTGTTTTTT,CASSYRGGELFF,TRBV6-5,TRBJ2-2,-,-
TGTGCCTGGAAAAGGGGCCGCCGCTCTGGGGCCAACGTCCTGACTTTC,CAWKRGRRSGANVLTF,TRBV30,TRBJ2-6,-,-
TGTGCCAGTAGTATAGGGGCAGGGGGCTTGAATACGCAGTATTTT,CASSIGAGGLNTQYF,TRBV19,TRBJ2-3,few,TRBD1
TGCGCCAGCGCTGGACAGGGGAGAATGGAGGGAAGCACAGATACGCAGTATTTT,CASAGQGRMEGSTDTQYF,TRBV5-1,TRBJ2-3,-,TRBD1
TGTGCCAGCAGCCCAGACAGACCTGAAGCTTTCTTT,CASSPDRPEAFF,TRBV7-9,TRBJ1-1,few,-
TGTGCCAGCAGCCTCGGGACAGTGAACACCGGGGAGCTGTTTTTT,CASSLGTVNTGELFF,TRBV7-2,TRBJ2-2,-,TRBD1
TGTGCCAGCAGTCACGGGACAGTCAGTAATGAAAAACTGTTTTTT,CASSHGTVSNEKLFF,TRBV28,TRBJ1-4,-,TRBD1